These 3 T cell receptor beta chains came from one sample sequenced in a study of blood T cell repertoires in COVID-19. Only in-frame clones appear in the TCRdb table, and some are missing; sequencing was by immunoSEQ multiplex PCR. The top ten hold roughly 5.5% of the sample, which has around 70,000 clones, over 75% seen once. Material: peripheral blood. The receptors were gathered from a human donor in a cohort sampled during active COVID-19.

The chain couples TRBV30 to TRBJ1-2; D uncertain. Germline V gene lookup returns CDR1 GTSNPN and CDR2 SVGIG (reference sequence). V was cut by 0 bases and J by 3 bases, with 8 bases left in between. This CDR3 region has 13 residues. Written as DNA, the CDR3 is TGTGCCTGGAGTGTGGCGGCAGACTATGGCTACACCTTC. The encoded protein is CAWSVAADYGYTF.

The CDR3 coding sequence is TGCAGCGTTATTCAGGGGGACCCCCTGGGCTACACCTTC. It codes for CSVIQGDPLGYTF. V and J are TRBV29-1 and TRBJ1-2; 7 positions agree with TRBD1. This CDR3 is 13 amino acids long. V lost 5 bases and J lost 8; bases outside the gene matches: 11. Germline lookup yields CDR1 SQVTM and CDR2 ANQGSEA.

The rearrangement links TRBV9 to TRBJ2-7, with a weak D call TRBD2 (6 bases). The CDR3 has 15 amino acids. Trimming left V 4 bases short and J 4 bases short, with 18 bases between. Germline V gives CDR1 SGDLS, CDR2 YYNGEE. Here the CDR3 reads CASSPRTSSIYEQYF. DNA for the CDR3: TGTGCCAGCAGCCCCCGTACTAGCAGTATTTACGAGCAGTACTTC. Full variable domain (remainder filled in from reference TRBV9 and TRBJ2-7): DSGVTQTPKHLITATGQRVTLRCSPRSGDLSVYWYQQSLDQGLQFLIQYYNGEERAKGNILERFSAQQFPDLHSELNLSSLELGDSALYFCASSPRTSSIYEQYFGPGTRLTVT.